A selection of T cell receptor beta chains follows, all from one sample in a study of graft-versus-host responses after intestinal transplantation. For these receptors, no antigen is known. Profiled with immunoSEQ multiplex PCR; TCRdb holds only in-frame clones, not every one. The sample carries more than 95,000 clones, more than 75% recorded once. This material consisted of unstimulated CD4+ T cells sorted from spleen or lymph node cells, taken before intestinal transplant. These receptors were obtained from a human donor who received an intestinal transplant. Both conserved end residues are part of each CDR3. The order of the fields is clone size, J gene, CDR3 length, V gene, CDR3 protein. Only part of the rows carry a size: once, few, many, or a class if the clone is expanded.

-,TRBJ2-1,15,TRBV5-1,CASSLYGDSHNEQFF
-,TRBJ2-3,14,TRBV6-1,CASTERGGPDTQYF
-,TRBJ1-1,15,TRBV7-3,CASSLEGQMNTEAFF
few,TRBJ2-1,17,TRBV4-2,CASSQDPGTRAGNEQFF
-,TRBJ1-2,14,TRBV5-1,CASSLVRAGNGYTF
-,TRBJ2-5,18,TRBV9,CASSVGNSGGFFQETQYF
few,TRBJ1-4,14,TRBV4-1,CASSPQQTNEKLFF
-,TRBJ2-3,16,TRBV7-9,CASSPKGLADTDTQYF
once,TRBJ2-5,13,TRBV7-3,CASSLELGGTQYF
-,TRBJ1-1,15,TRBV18,CASSLSGEVNTEAFF
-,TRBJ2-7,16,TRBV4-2,CASSQDDRRRAYEQYF
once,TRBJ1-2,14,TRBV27,CASSIRQGARGYTF
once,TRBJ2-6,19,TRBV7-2,CASSLVGGTGISGANVLTF
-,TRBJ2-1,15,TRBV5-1,CASSLVRDIINEQFF
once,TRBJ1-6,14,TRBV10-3,CAISEAGGNSPLHF
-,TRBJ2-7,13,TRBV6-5,CASSVRISYEQYF
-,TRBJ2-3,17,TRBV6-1,CASGDPNRDISTDTQYF
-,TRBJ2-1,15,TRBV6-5,CASRRPGQDYNEQFF
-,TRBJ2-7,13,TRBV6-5,CASSYSGGGEQYF
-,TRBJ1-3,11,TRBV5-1,CASSSNRAIYF
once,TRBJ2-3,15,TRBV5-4,CASSPGTSGTDTQYF
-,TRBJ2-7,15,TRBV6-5,CASSSAGVSDYEQYF
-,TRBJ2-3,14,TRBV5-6,CASSSFSSTDTQYF
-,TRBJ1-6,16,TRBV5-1,CASSLASRGSDSPLHF
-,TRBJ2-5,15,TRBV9,CASSVAGDPAETQYF
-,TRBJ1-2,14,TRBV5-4,CASSLGSRLEGYTF
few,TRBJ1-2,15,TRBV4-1,CASSPGQGALDGYTF
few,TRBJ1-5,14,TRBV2,CASSEGGVEQPQHF
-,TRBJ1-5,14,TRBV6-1,CASTQAGGGQPQHF
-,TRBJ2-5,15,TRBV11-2,CASSTDGSLQETQYF
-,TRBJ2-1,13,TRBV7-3,CASSLRTSTGQFF
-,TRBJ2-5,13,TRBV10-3,CAISDTRGETQYF
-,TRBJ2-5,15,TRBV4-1,CASSQGASKQETQYF
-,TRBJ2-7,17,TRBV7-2,CASSFVSGRVGSYEQYF
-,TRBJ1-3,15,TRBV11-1,CASSLTDDSGNTIYF
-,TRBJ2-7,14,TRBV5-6,CASGQQGTTYEQYF
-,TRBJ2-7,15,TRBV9,CASSVGTGDVYEQYF
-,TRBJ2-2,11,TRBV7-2,CASSSWWELFF
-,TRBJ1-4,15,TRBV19,CASSPGPTRGEKLFF
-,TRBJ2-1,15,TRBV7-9,CASSFRTSGFNEQFF
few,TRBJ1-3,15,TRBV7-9,CASEHGQVRGNTIYF
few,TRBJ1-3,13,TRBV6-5,CASSFDRGNTIYF
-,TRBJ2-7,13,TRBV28,CASSSPRTYEQYF
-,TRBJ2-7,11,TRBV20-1,CSARMGYEQYF
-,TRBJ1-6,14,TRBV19,CASSIGGGDSPLHF
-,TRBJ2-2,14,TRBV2,CASEEQVAPGELFF
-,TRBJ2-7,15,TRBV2,CASSVSSGSQYEQYF
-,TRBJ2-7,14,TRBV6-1,CASNRQGRTYEQYF
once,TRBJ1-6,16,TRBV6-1,CASSARGPSYNSPLHF
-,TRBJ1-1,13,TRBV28,CASRDRVNTEAFF
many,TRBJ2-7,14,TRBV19,CASSARDRGYEQYF
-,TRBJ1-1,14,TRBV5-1,CASSAEGAHTEAFF